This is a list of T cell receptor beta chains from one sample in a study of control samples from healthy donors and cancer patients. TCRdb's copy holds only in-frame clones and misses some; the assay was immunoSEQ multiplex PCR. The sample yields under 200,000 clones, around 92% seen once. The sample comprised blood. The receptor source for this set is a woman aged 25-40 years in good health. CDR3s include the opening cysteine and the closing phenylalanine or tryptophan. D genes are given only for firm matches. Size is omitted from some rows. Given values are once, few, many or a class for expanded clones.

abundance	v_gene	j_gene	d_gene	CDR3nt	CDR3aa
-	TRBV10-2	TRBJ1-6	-	TGCGCCAGCACCAAAGGGGGGCGAAGGGTTAATTCACCCCTCCACTTT	CASTKGGRRVNSPLHF
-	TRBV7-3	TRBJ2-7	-	TGTGCCAGCAGCTTAGAACAGGTCCCTACCTACGAGCAGTACTTC	CASSLEQVPTYEQYF
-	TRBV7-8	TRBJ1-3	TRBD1	TGTGCCAGCAGCCCCTTGACAGGGACTGGAAACACCATATATTTT	CASSPLTGTGNTIYF
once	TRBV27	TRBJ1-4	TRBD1	TGTGCCAGCAGTCCGGGACAGGGTCGCGGTACTGAAAAACTGTTTTTT	CASSPGQGRGTEKLFF
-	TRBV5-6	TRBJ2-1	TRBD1	TGTGCCAGCAGCTGGGACAGGGGAAATGAGCAGTTCTTC	CASSWDRGNEQFF
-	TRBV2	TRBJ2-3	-	TGTGCCAGCACCCCGACTAGTTACACAGATACGCAGTATTTT	CASTPTSYTDTQYF
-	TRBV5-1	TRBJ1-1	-	TGCGCCAGCAGCTGGGCAGGGGTGAACACTGAAGCTTTCTTT	CASSWAGVNTEAFF
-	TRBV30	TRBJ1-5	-	TGTGCCTGGAGTACGGGAGGGGGGCAGCCCCAGCATTTT	CAWSTGGGQPQHF
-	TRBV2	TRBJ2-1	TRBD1	TGTGCCAGCAGAACCGGGACAGGGAATGAGCAGTTCTTC	CASRTGTGNEQFF
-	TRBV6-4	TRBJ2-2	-	TGTGCCAGCAGTGACTCGCAGGGCACGGCCGGGGAGCTGTTTTTT	CASSDSQGTAGELFF
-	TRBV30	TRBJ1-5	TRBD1	TGTGCCTGGAATACAGGGGGCGGTCAGCCCCAGCATTTT	CAWNTGGGQPQHF
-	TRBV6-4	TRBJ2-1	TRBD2	TGTGCCAGCAGTAGCGGGGGGGCCAATGAGCAGTTCTTC	CASSSGGANEQFF
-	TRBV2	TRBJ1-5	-	TGTGCCAGCAGGGGCAGCAATCAGCCCCAGCATTTT	CASRGSNQPQHF
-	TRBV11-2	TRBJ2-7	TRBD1	TGTGCCAGCAGCTTTCGGACAGGGGATACCTACGAGCAGTACTTC	CASSFRTGDTYEQYF
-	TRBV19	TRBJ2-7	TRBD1	TGTGCCAGTAGTCCCCGACAGGGTCCCTACGAGCAGTACTTC	CASSPRQGPYEQYF
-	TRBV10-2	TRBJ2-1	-	TGCGCCAGCACATCGGGCCTTGAGCAGTTCTTC	CASTSGLEQFF
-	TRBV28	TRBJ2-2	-	TGTGCCAGCAGTTTCCACCTACAGGGTGCCGGGGAGCTGTTTTTT	CASSFHLQGAGELFF